This T cell receptor beta chain originates from a study of T cell repertoires in cytomegalovirus infection (dated by TCRdb to the late 2010s). About the study as a whole: Alongside well-studied HLA-B-restricted epitopes, the peptide stimulations were aimed at recently identified HLA-C-restricted CMV epitopes, whose presentation resists viral immunomodulation. Donor HLA type was relevant to the analysis, as public TCR beta signatures indicated carriage of CMV infection together with the matching HLA type.

From the cysteine through the phenylalanine, the CDR3 covers 16 amino acids. The only DNA kept is the CDR3, 48 bases in frame from the first base. The V end loses 8 bases and the J end loses 3 bases, and a stretch of 21 bases separates them. The germline V gene encodes CDR1 MDHEN and CDR2 SYDVKM. This clonotype was seen more than once but under ten times. This clone's antigen is unknown. No per-base quality is available; no much larger clone lies one base away. The sample's treatment or condition label, decoded: in vitro stimulation with specific CMV peptide epitopes to enrich CMV-specific T cells. Broad study findings and their caveats: Cumulative frequency of public TCR beta family members discriminated carriers of CMV infection plus the relevant HLA type in this cohort and an independent 352-donor cohort. The ex vivo response was dominated by HLA-C-restricted CMV-specific TCR beta clonotypes, which also provided the single most frequent clonotype in two of eight donors.

For sequencing, an Illumina HiSeq 1500 was employed. TCRdb trimmed the raw reads at Q25, called clones with MiXCR and kept productive beta chains. Entries that share a CDR3 protein sequence are merged under the most common genes and DNA. In all, the sample holds about 220,000 distinct CDR3 sequences, and approximately 40% of those were seen once. The biggest ten clones account for over 45% of the sample. Sequencing used CD8+ T cells from cultured PBMCs, obtained from culture after CMV antigen stimulation. The TCR comes from a human donor in good health (CMV status not recorded). Some clones in this sample may be carry-over from other donors' samples. The sequence is built from TRBV28 and TRBJ2-3; the best D guess is TRBD2, with 7 bases matching. The nucleotide sequence is TGTGCCAGCGAGGACAGCGGGATCGTTCTAACAGATACGCAGTATTTT. This sequence encodes CASEDSGIVLTDTQYF.